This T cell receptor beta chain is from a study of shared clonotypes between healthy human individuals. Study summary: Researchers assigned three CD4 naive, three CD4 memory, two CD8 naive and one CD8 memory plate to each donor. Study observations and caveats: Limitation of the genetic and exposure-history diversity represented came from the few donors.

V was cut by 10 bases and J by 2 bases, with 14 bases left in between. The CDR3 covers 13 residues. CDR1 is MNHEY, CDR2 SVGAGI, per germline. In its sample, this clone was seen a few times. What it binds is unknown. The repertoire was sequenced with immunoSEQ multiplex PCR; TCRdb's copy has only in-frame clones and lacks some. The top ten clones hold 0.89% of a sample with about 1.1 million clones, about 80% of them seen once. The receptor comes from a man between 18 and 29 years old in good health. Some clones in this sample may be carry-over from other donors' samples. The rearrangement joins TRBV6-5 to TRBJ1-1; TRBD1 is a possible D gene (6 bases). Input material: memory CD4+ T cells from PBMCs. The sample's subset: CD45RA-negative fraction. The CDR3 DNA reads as TGTGCCACCTTCAGGGGCCCTAACACTGAAGCTTTCTTT. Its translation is CATFRGPNTEAFF.